These T cell receptor beta chains were read from a single sample in a study of blood T cell repertoires in COVID-19. The repertoire was sequenced with immunoSEQ multiplex PCR; TCRdb's copy has only in-frame clones and lacks some. The table lists approximately 240,000 clones, 80% to 90% of them singletons. Sequenced: peripheral blood. The receptors were gathered from a woman aged 35 to 49 who had recovered from COVID-19. Each CDR3 is given with its conserved first and last residue. The order of the fields is V gene, clone size, J gene, D gene, CDR3 protein, CDR3 DNA. A D gene is named only where the DNA matches it firmly. Clone size, where shown, is once, few, many, or a class for clones that have expanded.

>TRBV7-9|.|TRBJ2-5|TRBD2
CASSPGGVETQYF
TGTGCCAGCAGCCCGGGGGGGGTGGAGACCCAGTACTTC
>TRBV5-8|.|TRBJ2-5|.
CASSFVTGGWRETQYF
TGTGCCAGCAGCTTTGTGACGGGGGGCTGGAGGGAGACCCAGTACTTC
>TRBV20-1|.|TRBJ2-5|.
CSAAGQETQYF
TGCAGTGCAGCGGGTCAAGAGACCCAGTACTTC
>TRBV2|.|TRBJ2-7|TRBD1
CASSGQGLSSYEQYF
TGTGCCAGCAGTGGACAGGGTTTAAGCTCCTACGAGCAGTACTTC
>TRBV7-8|.|TRBJ2-3|.
CASSLILGDQADTQYF
TGTGCCAGCAGCTTAATATTAGGGGATCAGGCAGATACGCAGTATTTT
>TRBV7-2|.|TRBJ2-7|.
CASSLLPRGSYEQYF
TGTGCCAGCAGCTTATTGCCCAGGGGCTCCTACGAGCAGTACTTC
>TRBV7-9|.|TRBJ2-1|TRBD2
CAVSQRGPSYNEQFF
TGTGCCGTATCCCAGCGGGGGCCGTCCTACAATGAGCAGTTCTTC
>TRBV20-1|.|TRBJ1-6|.
CSVSGAPLHF
TGCAGTGTATCGGGAGCACCCCTCCACTTT
>TRBV30|.|TRBJ1-1|.
CAWSVMHYTEAFF
TGTGCCTGGAGTGTAATGCACTACACTGAAGCTTTCTTT
>TRBV2|.|TRBJ2-5|TRBD2
CASRGVGETQYF
TGTGCCAGCCGGGGGGTTGGGGAGACCCAGTACTTC
>TRBV6-1|.|TRBJ2-3|TRBD1
CASSEGTGVTDTQYF
TGTGCCAGCAGTGAGGGGACAGGGGTTACAGATACGCAGTATTTT
>TRBV5-1|.|TRBJ2-1|TRBD1
CASSLSDRGLNEQFF
TGCGCCAGCAGCTTGAGTGACAGGGGGCTTAATGAGCAGTTCTTC
>TRBV19|.|TRBJ1-1|.
CASIPQGRVGTEAFF
TGTGCCAGTATCCCACAGGGTAGGGTCGGCACTGAAGCTTTCTTT
>TRBV5-1|once|TRBJ1-1|.
CASSLAQKNTEAFF
TGCGCCAGCAGCTTGGCACAGAAAAACACTGAAGCTTTCTTT
>TRBV3-1/TRBV3-2|once|TRBJ2-5|TRBD2
CASSRGLVQETQYF
TGTGCCAGCAGTCGGGGACTAGTCCAAGAGACCCAGTACTTC
>TRBV10-3|.|TRBJ1-1|.
CAISAEGEGEAFF
TGTGCCATCAGTGCTGAGGGGGAGGGTGAAGCTTTCTTT
>TRBV5-4|.|TRBJ2-5|TRBD2
CASSSAAGGIAETQYF
TGTGCCAGCAGCTCCGCGGCGGGGGGGATAGCGGAGACCCAGTACTTC
>TRBV10-3|.|TRBJ2-3|TRBD2
CAISEAGSTDTQYF
TGTGCCATCAGCGAAGCGGGGTCCACAGATACGCAGTATTTT
>TRBV6-5|.|TRBJ2-3|.
CASRSLRATDTQYF
TGTGCCAGCAGGAGCCTACGAGCCACAGATACGCAGTATTTT
>TRBV28|.|TRBJ2-7|.
CATGLINTYEQYF
TGTGCCACCGGACTGATTAACACCTACGAGCAGTACTTC
>TRBV7-3|.|TRBJ2-1|.
CASSLRQGGEQFF
TGTGCCAGCAGCCTCCGGCAGGGAGGTGAGCAGTTCTTC
>TRBV7-9|.|TRBJ1-1|.
CASSLVYPNTEAFF
TGTGCCAGCAGCTTAGTTTATCCGAACACTGAAGCTTTCTTT
>TRBV2|few|TRBJ1-1|.
CASTWPLSGVSDADTEAFF
TGTGCCAGCACCTGGCCCCTTTCAGGGGTGTCGGATGCGGACACTGAAGCTTTCTTT
>TRBV10-3|.|TRBJ2-7|TRBD1
CAISDSGQGTYEQYF
TGTGCCATCAGCGACTCAGGACAGGGGACCTACGAGCAGTACTTC
>TRBV18|.|TRBJ2-5|TRBD1
CASSPPGQGTLFETQYF
TGTGCCAGCTCACCACCGGGACAGGGGACTCTCTTCGAGACCCAGTACTTC
>TRBV11-3|.|TRBJ2-5|TRBD2
CASSLMGLALETQYF
TGTGCCAGCAGCTTAATGGGACTAGCCTTAGAGACCCAGTACTTC
>TRBV5-1|.|TRBJ2-5|.
CASSLYTGPQETQYF
TGCGCCAGCAGCTTGTATACAGGTCCCCAGGAGACCCAGTACTTC
>TRBV6-2/TRBV6-3|.|TRBJ2-2|.
CASSSRAPRGNTGELFF
TGTGCCAGCAGTTCCCGGGCCCCTCGGGGGAACACCGGGGAGCTGTTTTTT
>TRBV4-3|.|TRBJ2-1|TRBD2
CASSQPRQGAGDSYNEQFF
TGCGCCAGCAGCCAGCCTCGCCAAGGAGCGGGGGATTCCTACAATGAGCAGTTCTTC
>TRBV19|.|TRBJ1-2|.
CASSKEGPYGYTF
TGTGCCAGTAGTAAAGAGGGGCCCTATGGCTACACCTTC
>TRBV27|.|TRBJ1-2|TRBD1
CASSLSGQGYGYTF
TGTGCCAGCAGTCTCTCGGGACAGGGCTATGGCTACACCTTC
>TRBV7-2|.|TRBJ2-2|.
CASSLTTGVGPGELFF
TGTGCCAGCAGCTTAACAACCGGGGTAGGGCCCGGGGAGCTGTTTTTT
>TRBV10-2|.|TRBJ2-4|.
CASSESRGNIQYF
TGCGCCAGCAGTGAGTCGAGGGGGAACATTCAGTACTTC
>TRBV5-8|.|TRBJ2-7|TRBD1
CASSTPGTGNYEQYF
TGTGCCAGCAGCACCCCCGGGACAGGGAATTACGAGCAGTACTTC
>TRBV6-1|.|TRBJ2-7|.
CASSEVWGEVEQYF
TGTGCCAGCAGTGAAGTATGGGGGGAGGTCGAGCAGTACTTC
>TRBV14|.|TRBJ1-2|TRBD1
CASSQTTGTHWGYTF
TGTGCCAGCAGCCAGACGACAGGGACGCATTGGGGCTACACCTTC
>TRBV6-5|.|TRBJ1-1|.
CASAVTGTEAFF
TGTGCCAGCGCCGTCACAGGGACTGAAGCTTTCTTT
>TRBV19|.|TRBJ2-5|.
CASSPSGAGYIQETQYF
TGTGCCAGTAGTCCCTCTGGGGCCGGGTACATCCAAGAGACCCAGTACTTC
>TRBV9|.|TRBJ1-4|.
CASSGTATNEKLFF
TGTGCCAGCTCGGGTACGGCAACTAATGAAAAACTGTTTTTT
>TRBV4-3|.|TRBJ1-1|.
CASSQAPTLYAFF
TGCGCCAGCAGCCAAGCACCGACTCTTTATGCTTTCTTT
>TRBV7-2|.|TRBJ1-1|.
CASSLVSSQNTEAFF
TGTGCCAGCAGCTTAGTTAGCAGCCAGAACACTGAAGCTTTCTTT
>TRBV10-3|.|TRBJ2-6|TRBD1
CAISGQGSRGANVLTF
TGTGCCATCAGTGGACAGGGCTCGAGGGGGGCCAACGTCCTGACTTTC
>TRBV7-3|.|TRBJ2-1|.
CASSPIESSYNEQFF
TGTGCCAGCAGCCCCATTGAGAGCTCCTACAATGAGCAGTTCTTC
>TRBV18|once|TRBJ1-1|.
CASSQTRNTEAFF
TGTGCCAGCTCACAAACCAGGAACACTGAAGCTTTCTTT
>TRBV28|once|TRBJ2-2|.
CASSSEFTGELFF
TGTGCCAGCTCTAGCGAGTTCACCGGGGAGCTGTTTTTT
>TRBV3-1/TRBV3-2|.|TRBJ2-4|TRBD1
CASSQGGTVPGNIQYF
TGTGCCAGCAGCCAAGGGGGGACAGTCCCAGGAAACATTCAGTACTTC
>TRBV10-2|.|TRBJ1-6|TRBD1
CASSARQGRSPLHF
TGCGCCAGCAGCGCCCGACAGGGACGCTCACCCCTCCACTTT
>TRBV19|.|TRBJ2-3|.
CASSVGGTGFSTDTQYF
TGTGCCAGTAGTGTTGGGGGGACGGGTTTTTCCACAGATACGCAGTATTTT
>TRBV30|.|TRBJ2-1|.
CAWRPGSSSYNEQFF
TGTGCCTGGAGACCCGGGTCGAGCTCCTACAATGAGCAGTTCTTC